These 18 T cell receptor beta chains share one sample of origin, sequenced in a study of shared clonotypes between healthy human individuals. The method was immunoSEQ multiplex PCR; TCRdb's version includes in-frame clones alone and lacks a portion of them. The sample includes around 2.1 million clones, about 94% of them seen just once. The sequenced sample was naive CD4+ T cells sorted from blood. The subset denotes: CD45RA+ positively selected. Receptors were obtained from a man younger than 35 in good health.

The chain has TRBV19 and TRBJ2-3, with 8 bases aligning to TRBD1. The CDR3 has 15 amino acids. V was clipped by 7 bases and J by 4 bases; unmatched bases: 10. The germline V gene encodes CDR1 LNHDA and CDR2 SQIVND (reference sequence). Written as DNA, the CDR3 is TGTGCCAGTAAAATTGGACAGGGTATAGCAGATACGCAGTATTTT. Protein: CASKIGQGIADTQYF.

This chain connects TRBV2 to TRBJ2-3, with 12 bases fitting TRBD2. This CDR3 spans 16 amino acids. The V gene end was trimmed by 6 bases and the J gene end by 2 bases; junction bases not matched to a gene: 6. CDR1 and CDR2 from the germline V gene are SNHLY and FYNNEI. CDR3 in DNA: TGTGCCAGCAGCACCGCTAGCGGGGGGGCCACAGATACGCAGTATTTT. Protein product: CASSTASGGATDTQYF. The full variable domain, completed using reference TRBV2 and TRBJ2-3, is EPEVTQTPSHQVTQMGQEVILRCVPISNHLYFYWYRQILGQKVEFLVSFYNNEISEKSEIFDDQFSVERPDGSNFTLKIRSTKLEDSAMYFCASSTASGGATDTQYFGPGTRLTVL.

In regard to this clone: Other DNA variants within this sample encode the same CDR3. The chain couples TRBV2 to TRBJ2-2; 9 bases match TRBD1. This CDR3 contains 15 residues. Germline lookup yields CDR1 SNHLY and CDR2 FYNNEI. The V and J ends lost 4 bases and 4 bases, in that order; junction bases with no gene match: 4. CDR3 loop: CASSVDRGVTGELFF. CDR3 nucleotides: TGTGCCAGCAGTGTGGACAGGGGCGTCACCGGGGAGCTGTTTTTT.

The J gene is TRBJ2-1, the V gene TRBV7-2, with TRBD2 matching over 12 bases. Per germline, CDR1 SGHTA and CDR2 FQGNSA. The length of the CDR3 is 13 residues. V was pared by 2 bases and J by 15 bases, with 5 bases of the junction left unmatched. CDR3 sequence: CASSLTSGGPLFF. CDR3 bases: TGTGCCAGCAGCTTAACTAGCGGGGGGCCCTTGTTCTTC.

The V call is TRBV7-9, the J call TRBJ2-5; tentative D call: TRBD2 (5 bases). The CDR3 contains 15 residues. Trimming took off 5 bases at V and 1 base at J, with 14 bases between the two ends. Germline V gene data show CDR1 as SEHNR and CDR2 as FQNEAQ (reference sequence). CDR3 nucleotides: TGTGCCAGCAGCCCGGTCCCTCGGGGCCAAGAGACCCAGTACTTC. Its translation is CASSPVPRGQETQYF.

The rearrangement uses TRBV19 and TRBJ1-5, with no clear D. CDR3 length: 14 amino acids. The ends were cut back, 4 bases at V and 3 bases at J, with 10 bases in the middle. The germline gives CDR1 LNHDA, CDR2 SQIVND (reference sequence). Here the CDR3 DNA reads TGTGCCAGTAGTAAGAGTCATCTCAATCAGCCCCAGCATTTT. This encodes CASSKSHLNQPQHF.

This chain uses TRBV29-1 with TRBJ1-1, with no clear D. This CDR3 region has 13 residues. Germline loops: CDR1 SQVTM, CDR2 ANQGSEA. Trimming shortened V by 4 bases and J by 3 bases, and 12 bases separated the two germline ends. The CDR3 DNA reads TGCAGCGTTGCCCCACTTTATTACACTGAAGCTTTCTTT. Amino acid sequence: CSVAPLYYTEAFF.

To note about this clone: At the DNA level, this CDR3 is encoded by other sequences in the same sample as well. V usage is TRBV5-1 and J usage is TRBJ2-2, with D perhaps being TRBD1 or TRBD2 (5 bases each). Germline CDR1 SGHRS, CDR2 YFSETQ. The CDR3 consists of 15 residues. Trimming left V 0 bases short and J 3 bases short, with 9 bases between. The CDR3 reads CASSLVGTDTGELFF. The CDR3 nucleotides read TGCGCCAGCAGCTTGGTGGGGACGGACACCGGGGAGCTGTTTTTT.

The chain combines TRBV30 with TRBJ1-5; no reliable D call. V was cut by 1 base and J by 0 bases, with 7 bases left in between. CDR1 is GTSNPN and CDR2 is SVGIG in the germline V gene (reference sequence). The CDR3 totals 14 residues. Here the CDR3 reads CAWSGKSSNQPQHF. The CDR3 region has the DNA TGTGCCTGGAGTGGAAAATCTAGCAATCAGCCCCAGCATTTT.

This rearrangement joins TRBV6-1 to TRBJ2-7; D is unresolved. V dropped 6 bases and J dropped 2 bases, with 14 bases sitting between them. Germline CDR1 reads MNHNS; CDR2 reads SASEGT. This CDR3 has 14 residues. CDR3 region: CASSGAYSPYEQYF. CDR3 nucleotide sequence: TGTGCCAGCAGCGGCGCCTACTCCCCCTACGAGCAGTACTTC.

This rearrangement joins TRBV28 to TRBJ1-5, with no clear D. The ends were cut back, 6 bases at V and 5 bases at J, with 11 bases in the middle. The CDR3 runs to 13 residues. The germline CDR1 and CDR2 sequences are MDHEN and SYDVKM. This CDR3 reads CASRLGVDQPQHF. CDR3 DNA sequence: TGTGCCAGCAGACTCGGGGTTGATCAGCCCCAGCATTTT.

The gene calls are TRBV5-1 and TRBJ2-2, with a tentative D call TRBD2 (5 bases). This CDR3 comprises 16 residues. Germline CDR1 SGHRS, CDR2 YFSETQ. Trimming pared 4 bases from V and 4 bases from J, leaving 17 bases between. The CDR3 bases are TGCGCCAGCAGCGTGCGGGTGACCGAGGGCACCGGGGAGCTGTTTTTT. Translation gives CASSVRVTEGTGELFF.

The V call is TRBV13, the J call TRBJ1-6; unclear D gene. Germline loops: CDR1 PRHDT, CDR2 FYEKMQ (reference sequence). The CDR3 spans 15 residues. V gave up 2 bases and J gave up 9 bases, with 14 bases separating them. The CDR3 DNA sequence: TGTGCCAGCAGCTTAAACGAGGCAGCGGGTTCACCCCTCCACTTT. It encodes CASSLNEAAGSPLHF.

The genes are TRBV4-1 and TRBJ1-6; D might be TRBD1 (5 bases). In germline, CDR1 is MGHRA, CDR2 YSYEKL. V lost 4 bases, J lost 8 bases, and 18 bases lay in between. CDR3 length: 16 residues. The CDR3 DNA follows: TGCGCCAGCAGCCGGGGTCAGGGTGAACTTTATTCACCCCTCCACTTT. Its translation: CASSRGQGELYSPLHF.

About this clone itself: Other DNA sequences from this sample encode an identical CDR3 as well. The J gene is TRBJ2-7, the V gene TRBV27, with 8 bases fitting TRBD1. V lost 5 bases, J lost 3 bases, and 6 bases stayed unmatched. CDR1 is MNHEY, CDR2 SMNVEV, per germline (reference sequence). The CDR3 loop spans 14 amino acids. The CDR3 is CASSPRQGYYEQYF. The DNA for the CDR3 is TGTGCCAGCAGTCCCCGACAGGGGTACTACGAGCAGTACTTC.

The J gene is TRBJ2-5, the V gene TRBV9, with 16 bases matching TRBD2. The CDR3 length is 17 residues. V gave up 4 bases and J gave up 5 bases; unmatched junction bases: 8. From germline, CDR1 is SGDLS and CDR2 YYNGEE. CDR3 region: CASSPGTSGGAGETQYF. The CDR3 nucleotides read TGTGCCAGCAGCCCCGGGACTAGCGGGGGGGCGGGTGAGACCCAGTACTTC. Looking up the rest from reference TRBV9 and TRBJ2-5 gives the full variable domain: DSGVTQTPKHLITATGQRVTLRCSPRSGDLSVYWYQQSLDQGLQFLIQYYNGEERAKGNILERFSAQQFPDLHSELNLSSLELGDSALYFCASSPGTSGGAGETQYFGPGTRLLVL.

A word on this clone: The same CDR3 also results from other DNA sequences found in this sample. The genes are TRBV7-2 and TRBJ1-6, with 7 bases identical to TRBD1. There are 14 residues in the CDR3. The germline V gene has CDR1 SGHTA and CDR2 FQGNSA. V dropped 1 base and J dropped 10; count of bases not matched to a gene: 4. The CDR3 loop reads CASSLDRGGSPLHF. The DNA for the CDR3 is TGTGCCAGCAGCTTAGACAGGGGCGGATCACCCCTCCACTTT.

The rearrangement joins TRBV5-1 to TRBJ1-2, with TRBD1 as a possible D gene (6 bases). Trimming took 1 base from V and 6 from J, leaving 19 bases between them. The CDR3 consists of 16 residues. CDR1 SGHRS and CDR2 YFSETQ come from the germline V gene. This chain's CDR3 is CASSLWGASTRDGYTF. DNA of the CDR3: TGCGCCAGCAGCTTGTGGGGGGCGAGTACTAGGGATGGCTACACCTTC. Variable domain in full (rest from reference TRBV5-1 and TRBJ1-2): KAGVTQTPRYLIKTRGQQVTLSCSPISGHRSVSWYQQTPGQGLQFLFEYFSETQRNKGNFPGRFSGRQFSNSRSEMNVSTLELGDSALYLCASSLWGASTRDGYTFGSGTRLTVV.